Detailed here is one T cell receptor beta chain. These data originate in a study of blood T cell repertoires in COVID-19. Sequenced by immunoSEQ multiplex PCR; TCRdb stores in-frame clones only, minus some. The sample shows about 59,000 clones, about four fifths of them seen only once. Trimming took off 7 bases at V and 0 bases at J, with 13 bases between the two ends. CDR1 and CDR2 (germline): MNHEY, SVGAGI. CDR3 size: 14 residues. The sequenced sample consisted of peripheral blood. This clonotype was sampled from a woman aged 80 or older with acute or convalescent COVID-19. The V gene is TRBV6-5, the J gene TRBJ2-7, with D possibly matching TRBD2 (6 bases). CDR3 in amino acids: CASTERVYSYEQYF. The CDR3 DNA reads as TGTGCCAGCACAGAGCGGGTATACTCCTACGAGCAGTACTTC.